This T cell receptor (beta chain) appears in the sequencing data of a study of T-cell reconstitution after alpha-beta-depleted transplantation in children. Library preparation (for TCRbeta) was performed with unique molecular identifiers. In TCRdb, the PCR reads were re-called with MiXCR into one record per CDR3 protein. The table lists around 370,000 distinct CDR3 sequences, under 13% of them singletons. The CDR3 has 12 amino acids. V lost 3 bases to trimming and J lost 12 bases, with 9 bases between them. The germline gives CDR1 MNHEY, CDR2 SMNVEV (reference sequence). The table lists this clonotype with many counts.

The sample was PBMCs from the stem cell graft donor, taken from the stem cell graft. The source is a human donor who donated a stem cell graft to a child with acute lymphoblastic leukemia. The chain is built from TRBV27 and TRBJ1-6; D is undetermined. The CDR3, as DNA: TGTGCCAGCAGTTTTTGGCGGGGACCCCTCCACTTT. It yields the protein CASSFWRGPLHF.